These T cell receptor beta chains were read from a single sample in a study of T-cell memory formation after mild COVID-19. TCRdb reanalysed the 5' RACE reads using MiXCR and keeps one entry per CDR3 protein. The table has hundreds of thousands of distinct CDR3 sequences, 25% seen once. Sequenced: PBMCs or a T cell subset sorted from them (not recorded which). All receptors derive from an adult woman who had mild COVID-19 (a few samples of this study predate the infection). Cell type and time point are not known. Both conserved end residues are part of each CDR3. D genes are given only for firm matches. Clone size is shown for a subset of rows, as once, few, many or a class of expanded clone.

NA	TRBJ1-1	TRBD1	TRBV12-3/TRBV12-4	TGTGCCAGCAGTTCCCTCCGACAGGGGAACACTGAAGCTTTCTTT	CASSSLRQGNTEAFF
NA	TRBJ1-1	NA	TRBV24-1	TGTGCCACCAGTGATCGAGGGGCGTTTGAAGCTTTCTTT	CATSDRGAFEAFF
NA	TRBJ2-3	TRBD2	TRBV6-5	TGTGCCAGCAGTTACGGGGGGGGCACAGATACGCAGTATTTT	CASSYGGGTDTQYF
few	TRBJ1-4	NA	TRBV6-2/TRBV6-3	TGTGCCAGCAGTTATCGGTCGGCTGAAAAACTGTTTTTT	CASSYRSAEKLFF
NA	TRBJ2-7	TRBD2	TRBV25-1	TGTGCCAGCAGTTCTAGCGGTAACTCCTACGAGCAGTACTTC	CASSSSGNSYEQYF
NA	TRBJ2-5	TRBD2	TRBV7-2	TGTGCCAGCAGCTTAGGATCAGCGGGAGATCAGGAGACCCAGTACTTC	CASSLGSAGDQETQYF
many	TRBJ1-4	NA	TRBV4-1	TGCGCCAGCAGCCAAGGAGGGTACGGCACGGTGGAAAAACTGTTTTTT	CASSQGGYGTVEKLFF
NA	TRBJ2-1	TRBD2	TRBV7-2	TGTGCCAGCACCTTAGCGGGAAGATACTACAATGAGCAGTTCTTC	CASTLAGRYYNEQFF
NA	TRBJ2-2	NA	TRBV14	TGTGCCAGCAGCCACACGCGACAGATGGGGGGGAACACCGGGGAGCTGTTTTTT	CASSHTRQMGGNTGELFF
few	TRBJ1-1	NA	TRBV7-8	TGTGCCAGCAGCTGGGGGTCGTCTGAAGCTTTCTTT	CASSWGSSEAFF
NA	TRBJ1-2	NA	TRBV20-1	TGCAGTACCCGGGAGAATACTGGCTACACCTTC	CSTRENTGYTF
once	TRBJ1-1	NA	TRBV18	TGTGCCAGCTCACCAAGGCCAGAGAACACTGAAGCTTTCTTT	CASSPRPENTEAFF
many	TRBJ1-1	TRBD1	TRBV5-1	TGCGCCAGCAGCCTAGGGGACAGGGGGCGGCCTATGACTGAAGCTTTCTTT	CASSLGDRGRPMTEAFF
NA	TRBJ2-1	NA	TRBV5-4	TGTGCCAGCAGCTGGGGGACCGAACGCAATGAGCAGTTCTTC	CASSWGTERNEQFF
few	TRBJ2-2	TRBD1	TRBV5-5	TGTGCCAGCACGTGGGACAGGAACACCGGGGAGCTGTTTTTT	CASTWDRNTGELFF
NA	TRBJ1-6	NA	TRBV6-5	TGTGCCAGCAGTTACAGACCACATTCACCCCTCCACTTT	CASSYRPHSPLHF
NA	TRBJ2-2	TRBD2	TRBV11-2	TGTGCCAGCAGCTTAGATCTAGCGGTAGTCGCCGGGGAGCTGTTTTTT	CASSLDLAVVAGELFF
few	TRBJ2-5	NA	TRBV5-5	TGTGCCAGCAGTTTGACTCTCTACAGATTAGGGTCCCAAGAGACCCAGTACTTC	CASSLTLYRLGSQETQYF
once	TRBJ2-2	TRBD1	TRBV7-8	TGTGCCAGCAGTGGGGACAGCACGAACACCGGGGAGCTGTTTTTT	CASSGDSTNTGELFF
NA	TRBJ2-7	NA	TRBV30	TGTGCCTGGAGTGGGAATGGGGGCTACGAGCAGTACTTC	CAWSGNGGYEQYF
NA	TRBJ2-5	TRBD2	TRBV29-1	TGCAGCGTTGAACTAGCGGGGAAAGAGACCCAGTACTTC	CSVELAGKETQYF
NA	TRBJ2-1	TRBD2	TRBV5-6	TGTGCCAGCAGCCTACTAGCGGGGCTCTACAATGAGCAGTTCTTC	CASSLLAGLYNEQFF
NA	TRBJ2-5	NA	TRBV20-1	TGCAGTGCTAGAGATCCCTGGGGAGTGGAGACCCAGTACTTC	CSARDPWGVETQYF
NA	TRBJ2-1	NA	TRBV3-1	TGTGCCAGCAGCCAACTCGTGACAGCAAACAATGAGCAGTTCTTC	CASSQLVTANNEQFF
NA	TRBJ1-6	NA	TRBV27	TGTGCCAGCAGTTTACCAGGGCTAGGTTCACCCCTCCACTTT	CASSLPGLGSPLHF
NA	TRBJ2-3	NA	TRBV3-1	TGTGCCAGCAGCCCTAAGCACGGCGGGTCAACGCAGTATTTT	CASSPKHGGSTQYF
NA	TRBJ2-7	NA	TRBV7-9	TGTGCCAGCAGCGAAGAGGGAATCGGCGAGCAGTACTTC	CASSEEGIGEQYF
few	TRBJ2-7	NA	TRBV4-2	TGTGCCAGCAGCCAAGAGTTAACCGGCGAGCAGTACTTC	CASSQELTGEQYF
NA	TRBJ1-2	TRBD1	TRBV9	TGTGCCAGCAGCGTAGACAGGGGGTATGGCTACACCTTC	CASSVDRGYGYTF
NA	TRBJ2-5	NA	TRBV9	TGTGCCAGCAGCGTAGCGTCGGGGCAGAGACAAGAGACCCAGTACTTC	CASSVASGQRQETQYF
few	TRBJ1-2	NA	TRBV29-1	TGCAGCGTGAGGAAGGGACTGCGCTATGGCTACACCTTC	CSVRKGLRYGYTF